The 17 T cell receptor beta chains below all came from one sample that was sequenced in a study of T cells after yellow fever vaccination. TCRdb called the 5' RACE reads again in MiXCR, with one record for every CDR3 protein. Of about 400,000 distinct CDR3 sequences in the sample, roughly 6.2% were seen once. The source was PBMCs, collected 5 days after the yellow fever booster vaccination. These TCRs come from a man between 25 and 39 years old who received the YFV17D yellow fever vaccine.

This clonotype has ten or more counts. This chain links TRBV29-1 with TRBJ2-5, with D hard to call. This CDR3 comprises 13 residues. Trimming pared 3 bases from V and 0 bases from J, leaving 8 bases between. The germline gives CDR1 SQVTM, CDR2 ANQGSEA. CDR3 in DNA: TGCAGCGTTGAGCAAGGGAACCAAGAGACCCAGTACTTC. Translating gives CSVEQGNQETQYF.

This clonotype appeared many times. CDR3 DNA sequence: TGTGCCAGCAGCCCCCGTCTAGCGGGAGGGCCGAATGAGCAGTTCTTC. Amino acid sequence: CASSPRLAGGPNEQFF. V gene TRBV4-2 combines with J gene TRBJ2-1; 12 nucleotides agree with TRBD2. The junction had 8 bases not matched to a gene; V was cut back by 4 bases and J by 7 bases. The CDR3 totals 16 residues. CDR1 and CDR2 (germline): LGHNA, YNFKEQ.

This clonotype was recorded a few times. The chain employs TRBV5-1 and TRBJ2-1; D is uncertain. The V end lost 2 bases, the J end lost 7 bases, and 4 bases lay between the germline ends. CDR3 length equals 11 residues. CDR1 is SGHRS and CDR2 is YFSETQ in the germline V gene. DNA for the CDR3: TGCGCCAGCAGCTTACAAAATGAGCAGTTCTTC. Its protein is CASSLQNEQFF.

The chain recombines TRBV20-1 with TRBJ2-2; 8 bases line up with TRBD1. This CDR3 has 14 residues. Unmatched junction bases numbered 6, after V lost 5 bases and J lost 4 bases. CDR1 is DFQATT and CDR2 is SNEGSKA in the germline V gene (reference sequence). The CDR3 DNA reads as TGCAGTGCTGAGACAGGGGAGACCACCGGGGAGCTGTTTTTT. Residues: CSAETGETTGELFF.

The sample holds a few counts of this clonotype. The chain employs TRBV7-2 and TRBJ1-2; the D gene is possibly TRBD1 (6 bases). The CDR3 is 13 residues long. Germline V gene data show CDR1 as SGHTA and CDR2 as FQGNSA. Trimming stripped 2 bases from V and 6 bases from J, with 10 bases between. The CDR3 DNA is TGTGCCAGCAGCTTAAGGGGGGGGCATGGCTACACCTTC. Its translation: CASSLRGGHGYTF.

This clonotype came up a few times. The chain employs TRBV29-1 and TRBJ2-5; 7 bases are shared with TRBD1. The CDR3 covers 11 residues. Germline values: CDR1 SQVTM, CDR2 ANQGSEA. Unmatched junction bases numbered 1, after V lost 6 bases and J lost 3 bases. The CDR3 spells CSVGQKETQYF. CDR3 coding DNA: TGCAGCGTGGGACAGAAAGAGACCCAGTACTTC.

This chain links TRBV6-1 with TRBJ2-1, with D tentatively TRBD2 (5 bases). V was cut by 5 bases and J by 5 bases, with 10 bases left in between. The CDR3 totals 13 residues. The germline V gene encodes CDR1 MNHNS and CDR2 SASEGT. The CDR3 nucleotides read TGTGCCAGCAGTCAGGACTTCAACAATGAGCAGTTCTTC. Translated, it gives CASSQDFNNEQFF.

In this sample, this clonotype turned up a few times. This chain links TRBV20-1 with TRBJ2-5; a weak D match, TRBD1 (5 bases). The CDR3 loop spans 12 amino acids. Germline V gene lookup returns CDR1 DFQATT and CDR2 SNEGSKA (reference sequence). Between the trimmed V and J ends, which lost 5 bases and 1 base, there was a span of 8 bases. CDR3 bases: TGCAGTGCTCTAGACAGCCAAGAGACCCAGTACTTC. Its translation is CSALDSQETQYF.

Many counts were recorded for this clonotype. The chain uses TRBV11-2 and TRBJ2-1; 10 nucleotides line up with TRBD2. The CDR3 runs to 18 residues. CDR1 is SGHAT, CDR2 FQNNGV, per germline. The J segment lost 5 bases and the V segment lost 4 bases, leaving 14 bases of the junction unmatched. CDR3 sequence: CASSSLRSGRDPHNEQFF. DNA for the CDR3: TGTGCCAGCAGCTCGCTAAGAAGCGGGAGGGACCCCCACAATGAGCAGTTCTTC.

This clonotype appeared a few times. The CDR3 sequence is CSASGTGVGNQPQHF. Written as DNA, the CDR3 is TGCAGTGCTAGCGGGACAGGGGTTGGCAATCAGCCCCAGCATTTT. J is TRBJ1-5 and V is TRBV20-1, with 10 bases that match TRBD1. Germline CDR1 and CDR2: DFQATT and SNEGSKA (reference sequence). The CDR3 covers 15 residues. V lost 3 bases and J lost 2; bases outside the gene matches: 4.

The chain couples TRBV6-1 to TRBJ1-1; D unclear. V was clipped by 4 bases and J by 0 bases, with 6 bases between them. The CDR3 totals 13 residues. Germline V gene data show CDR1 as MNHNS and CDR2 as SASEGT. The CDR3 loop is CASSAAVNTEAFF. The CDR3 nucleotides are TGTGCCAGCAGTGCAGCCGTGAACACTGAAGCTTTCTTT.

This chain joins TRBV6-5 and TRBJ2-3; no clear D gene. CDR1 and CDR2 from the germline V gene are MNHEY and SVGAGI. The CDR3 totals 16 residues. Trimming removed 0 bases at V and 0 bases at J, with 10 bases between. CDR3 sequence (DNA): TGTGCCAGCAGTTACTCGATTGTTCAGAGCACAGATACGCAGTATTTT. It yields the protein CASSYSIVQSTDTQYF.

This clonotype has at least ten counts. The chain employs TRBV28 and TRBJ1-5, with D perhaps matching TRBD1 (6 bases). Germline assignment: CDR1 MDHEN and CDR2 SYDVKM. Trimming cost V 3 bases and J 3 bases, with 9 bases left between them. This CDR3 is built from 14 residues. DNA of the CDR3: TGTGCCAGCAGTTTTCGGGGGCCCAATCAGCCCCAGCATTTT. This translates into CASSFRGPNQPQHF. Supplemented by reference TRBV28 and TRBJ1-5, the full variable domain reads DVKVTQSSRYLVKRTGEKVFLECVQDMDHENMFWYRQDPGLGLRLIYFSYDVKMKEKGDIPEGYSVSREKKERFSLILESASTNQTSMYLCASSFRGPNQPQHFGDGTRLSIL.

The rearrangement joins TRBV7-9 to TRBJ1-4; 11 bases are shared with TRBD1. The CDR3 loop spans 13 amino acids. Looked up from germline, CDR1 is SEHNR and CDR2 is FQNEAQ (reference sequence). The J segment lost 8 bases and the V segment lost 8 bases, leaving 4 bases of the junction unmatched. The CDR3 DNA is TGTGCCAGCCAGGGACAGGGGGGCGAAAAACTGTTTTTT. Translating it yields CASQGQGGEKLFF.

This clonotype was detected many times. This chain links TRBV27 with TRBJ2-5; tentatively, D is TRBD2 (5 bases). With 5 bases removed from V and 0 bases from J, the gap between germline ends came to 16 bases. The CDR3 length is 16 residues. Germline values: CDR1 MNHEY, CDR2 SMNVEV (reference sequence). The CDR3 sequence: CASSIAGPDYQETQYF. The CDR3 DNA reads TGTGCCAGCAGTATCGCGGGCCCCGACTACCAAGAGACCCAGTACTTC.

This clonotype was seen ten or more times. The chain uses TRBV7-6 and TRBJ2-5, with D possibly TRBD2 on 6 matching bases. CDR1 and CDR2 (germline): SGHVS, FNYEAQ. The CDR3 contains 15 residues. Deletions cut 5 bases from V and 2 bases from J, with 15 bases between. In DNA, the CDR3 is TGTGCCAGCAGCGCCCTTGGGGGGTTACAAGAGACCCAGTACTTC. Translating it yields CASSALGGLQETQYF.

The chain couples TRBV12-3 or TRBV12-4 to TRBJ2-1, with 7 bases aligning to TRBD1. This CDR3 region has 13 residues. V was clipped by 6 bases and J by 13 bases; unmatched bases: 12. CDR3: CASSLTGELEQFF. For the CDR3, the DNA is TGTGCCAGCAGCCTAACAGGGGAACTTGAACAGTTCTTC.